The present entry profiles one T cell receptor beta chain with its context. This table comes from immunoSEQ multiplex PCR, and its TCRdb copy is limited to in-frame clones, with some not included. The table lists some 170,000 clones, around 83% of them singletons. The data are from a study of blood T cell repertoires in COVID-19. Germline values: CDR1 MNHEY, CDR2 SVGAGI. Trimming took off 2 bases at V and 0 bases at J, with 11 bases between the two ends. The CDR3 sequence is 16 residues long. Sequenced material: PBMCs or T cells enriched from blood (not recorded which). The receptor comes from a middle-aged man who had recovered from COVID-19. The chain joins TRBV6-5 to TRBJ1-3; the D gene is possibly TRBD1 (5 bases). The DNA of the CDR3 is TGTGCCAGCAGTTACGGGGAGGGGAGCTCTGGAAACACCATATATTTT. Translated: CASSYGEGSSGNTIYF.